Listed here are 11 T cell receptor beta chains from one sample, sequenced in a study of cytomegalovirus exposure and HLA in healthy donors. Primers: 60 Vbeta forward and 13 Jbeta reverse. Produced via immunoSEQ multiplex PCR; TCRdb's table is partial and in-frame only. The sample lists over 85,000 clones, 73% occurring once. Sequencing was carried out using PBMCs. The receptors stem from a man in his forties or fifties in good health and CMV-seronegative.

As to this clone: Other DNA sequences within the sample encode an identical CDR3. The V call is TRBV27, the J call TRBJ2-7, with 7 bases lining up with TRBD1. This CDR3 is 14 amino acids long. V lost 5 bases to trimming and J lost 4 bases; unmatched junction nucleotides: 8. Germline V CDR1 and CDR2: MNHEY, SMNVEV (reference sequence). The CDR3 nucleotides are TGTGCCAGCAGTCGGACAGGTGGGATATACGAGCAGTACTTC. Its translation is CASSRTGGIYEQYF.

This clone was counted a single time. The chain uses TRBV6-1 and TRBJ2-5; TRBD1 might be the D (5 bases). This CDR3 is built from 17 residues. CDR1 is MNHNS, CDR2 SASEGT, per germline. Deletions cut 2 bases from V and 0 bases from J, with 16 bases between. CDR3: CASSEMVGQPYQETQYF. The CDR3, as DNA: TGTGCCAGCAGTGAAATGGTAGGACAACCGTACCAAGAGACCCAGTACTTC.

The chain is built from TRBV7-8 and TRBJ2-5; the D is unclear. This CDR3 is built from 14 residues. The germline gives CDR1 SGHVS, CDR2 FQNEAQ. V dropped 7 bases and J dropped 2 bases, with 14 bases sitting between them. CDR3 sequence (DNA): TGTGCCAGCATCCCGTCGGCAGGTCAAGAGACCCAGTACTTC. Its translation is CASIPSAGQETQYF.

The chain uses TRBV6-1 and TRBJ1-2; 8 bases fit TRBD1. V lost 5 bases and J lost 6; bases outside the gene matches: 8. The CDR3 runs to 14 residues. Germline lookup yields CDR1 MNHNS and CDR2 SASEGT. CDR3 DNA sequence: TGTGCCAGCAGTCCTTGGACAGGGCGGGATGGCTACACCTTC. This translates into CASSPWTGRDGYTF.

This chain links TRBV28 with TRBJ1-2; 10 bases align to TRBD1. Germline lookup yields CDR1 MDHEN and CDR2 SYDVKM. The J segment lost 5 bases and the V segment lost 5 bases, leaving 14 bases of the junction unmatched. This CDR3 comprises 17 residues. The chain's CDR3 is CASSPLYLRTGGYGYTF. CDR3 DNA: TGTGCCAGCAGTCCTTTGTACCTCCGGACAGGGGGATATGGCTACACCTTC.

This clone was counted a few times. The chain has TRBV2 and TRBJ1-1; a possible D gene is TRBD1 (5 bases). This CDR3 contains 12 residues. The V end lost 6 bases, the J end lost 3 bases, and 8 bases lay between the germline ends. The germline V gene encodes CDR1 SNHLY and CDR2 FYNNEI. The CDR3 sequence: CASRWGDTEAFF. The CDR3, as DNA: TGTGCCAGCAGGTGGGGGGACACTGAAGCTTTCTTT.

This clone was counted only a few times. The gene calls are TRBV25-1 and TRBJ1-1; the D is unclear. The V end lost 3 bases, the J end lost 3 bases, and 11 bases lay between the germline ends. The CDR3 is 14 residues long. Per germline, CDR1 MGHDK and CDR2 SYGVNS. Here the CDR3 DNA reads TGTGCCAGCAGTGACCCCGGAGGTGACACTGAAGCTTTCTTT. This codes for CASSDPGGDTEAFF.

This clone was observed a handful of times. V is TRBV5-1 and J is TRBJ1-2; 7 bases are shared with TRBD1. The CDR3 covers 13 residues. The germline CDR1 and CDR2 sequences are SGHRS and YFSETQ. Trimming took 4 bases from V and 5 from J; bases not matched to a gene: 5. For the CDR3, the DNA is TGCGCCAGCAGCGTCGGGACAGCATATGGCTACACCTTC. Its translation is CASSVGTAYGYTF.

V is TRBV7-8 and J is TRBJ2-1; TRBD2 matches at 7 bases. The CDR3 is 11 residues long. Germline V gene sequence: CDR1 SGHVS, CDR2 FQNEAQ. Trimming took 7 bases from V and 8 from J; bases not matched to a gene: 2. The CDR3 nucleotides read TGTGCCAGCACCGCGGGAGATGAGCAGTTCTTC. It translates to CASTAGDEQFF.

The chain has TRBV6-1 and TRBJ2-3, with a tentative D call TRBD2 (5 bases). Germline-derived CDR1 and CDR2 are MNHNS and SASEGT. V lost 3 bases and J 1 base, leaving 8 bases between the germline ends. The CDR3 covers 14 residues. The DNA of the CDR3 is TGTGCCAGCAGTGAGCCCGGGGGCACAGATACGCAGTATTTT. Amino acids: CASSEPGGTDTQYF.

The rearrangement uses TRBV5-6 and TRBJ2-2, with D tentatively TRBD2 (5 bases). Germline V gene sequence: CDR1 SGHDT, CDR2 YYEEEE. The CDR3 runs to 15 residues. Deletions cut 0 bases from V and 0 bases from J, with 6 bases between. The CDR3 DNA is TGTGCCAGCAGCTTGGTACTAGCGAACACCGGGGAGCTGTTTTTT. Translating gives CASSLVLANTGELFF. Looking up the rest from reference TRBV5-6 and TRBJ2-2 gives the full variable domain: DAGVTQSPTHLIKTRGQQVTLRCSPKSGHDTVSWYQQALGQGPQFIFQYYEEEERQRGNFPDRFSGHQFPNYSSELNVNALLLGDSALYLCASSLVLANTGELFFGEGSRLTVL.